These T cell receptor beta chains were read from a single sample in a study of cytomegalovirus exposure and HLA in healthy donors. The data were produced by immunoSEQ multiplex PCR, yet TCRdb's version contains in-frame clones alone and is incomplete. The table lists roughly 72,000 clones, 60% to 80% of them singletons. Sequencing was done on a sample of PBMCs. The receptors come from a woman aged 40 to 50 in good health and CMV-seropositive. Each CDR3 is given without its conserved first and last residue. Fields, in order: V gene, D gene, clone size, J gene, CDR3 protein. D genes are given only for firm matches. Clone size is shown for a subset of rows, as once, few, many or a class of expanded clone.

TRBV15	TRBD1	.	TRBJ1-6	ATSEDRWDSPLH
TRBV4-2	.	.	TRBJ1-2	ASSQVGEELFYGYT
TRBV15	TRBD2	once	TRBJ2-7	ATSRPPGTSGVGYEQY
TRBV5-1	.	.	TRBJ2-6	ASSLGGSGANVLT
TRBV25-1	.	.	TRBJ2-5	ASSLGGVQETQY
TRBV2	TRBD1	few	TRBJ2-7	ASISGQDYEQY
TRBV6-1	.	.	TRBJ2-2	ASSEGLVSGNTGELF
TRBV19	TRBD1	.	TRBJ1-4	ASSSPGQATNEKLF
TRBV30	.	.	TRBJ2-3	AWSVPDTQY
TRBV12-5	.	once	TRBJ1-5	ASGLARSPQQGNQPQH